The 8 T cell receptor beta chains reported below all come from one sample, sequenced in a study of T cells in women clearing cervical HPV infection. Measured with immunoSEQ multiplex PCR; TCRdb has only the in-frame clones, and not every one. This table holds roughly 48,000 clones. Sequencing was carried out using blood buffy coat. These receptors were obtained from a woman aged 18 to 69 with a cervical HPV16 infection that either progressed to CIN3+ or cleared (not recorded which).

To note about this clone: The CDR3 extends 3 residues past the end of the read, so its final part is completed from the germline J gene. The chain employs TRBV18 and TRBJ1-1; D is unresolved. Trimming cost V 6 bases and J 0 bases, with 8 bases left between them. Germline loops: CDR1 KGHSH, CDR2 LQKENI. The CDR3 covers 13 residues. CDR3 DNA, as far as it was read: TGTGCCAGCTCCCCGAGGGTGAACACTGAA. Translated: CASSPRVNTE. The whole CDR3 sequence is CASSPRVNTEAFF. Full variable domain (remainder filled in from reference TRBV18 and TRBJ1-1): NAGVMQNPRHLVRRRGQEARLRCSPMKGHSHVYWYRQLPEEGLKFMVYLQKENIIDESGMPKERFSAEFPKEGPSILRIQQVVRGDSAAYFCASSPRVNTEAFFGQGTRLTVV.

To note about this clone: The read comes to an end 3 residues before the CDR3 does, leaving the germline J gene to fill in the end. V and J are TRBV18 and TRBJ1-2; 9 bases align to TRBD1. This CDR3 has 14 residues. Looked up from germline, CDR1 is KGHSH and CDR2 is LQKENI. Losses at the gene ends were 2 bases for V and 5 bases for J; bases not matched to a gene: 3. CDR3 DNA, as far as it was read: TGTGCCAGCTCACCAGGACAGGGGTGGTATGGC. It yields the protein CASSPGQGWYG. The complete CDR3 protein is CASSPGQGWYGYTF. Variable domain in full (rest from reference TRBV18 and TRBJ1-2): NAGVMQNPRHLVRRRGQEARLRCSPMKGHSHVYWYRQLPEEGLKFMVYLQKENIIDESGMPKERFSAEFPKEGPSILRIQQVVRGDSAAYFCASSPGQGWYGYTFGSGTRLTVV.

Concerning this clone: The read is 3 residues too short to cover the CDR3 end, so that end is filled in from the germline J gene. V and J are TRBV13 and TRBJ2-5; TRBD2 might be the D (5 bases). Germline CDR1 PRHDT, CDR2 FYEKMQ (reference sequence). The CDR3 has 15 residues. V was cut by 4 bases and J by 4 bases, with 16 bases left in between. Here the CDR3 reads CASSSPGLAGETQYF. The DNA read from the CDR3 is TGTGCCAGCAGCTCCCCTGGACTTGCAGGAGAGACC.

Concerning this clone: Read sequence stops 3 residues before the CDR3 end, and the germline J gene provides the missing end. The chain couples TRBV29-1 to TRBJ1-1; D is perhaps TRBD1 (6 bases). Trimming took off 7 bases at V and 5 bases at J, with 17 bases between the two ends. CDR1 is SQVTM and CDR2 is ANQGSEA in the germline V gene. The CDR3 is 13 amino acids. The CDR3 reads CSALRGAGTEAFF. Partial CDR3 DNA: TGCAGCGCCCTGCGGGGGGCAGGGACTGAA.

The CDR3 protein is CASSEHPPRGKVGETQYF. Incomplete CDR3 DNA: TGTGCCAGCAGTGAACACCCCCCGCGCGGGAAGGTGGGAGAGACC. The chain combines TRBV25-1 with TRBJ2-5; possibly TRBD2 for D (6 bases). The read ends 3 residues shy of where the CDR3 ends; the end is completed using the germline J gene. This CDR3 is built from 18 residues. The germline gives CDR1 MGHDK, CDR2 SYGVNS. V lost 2 bases and J 4 bases, leaving 23 bases between the germline ends.

As regards this clone: The CDR3 extends 3 residues past the end of the read, so its final part is completed from the germline J gene. The chain carries TRBV20-1 and TRBJ1-2; D perhaps matches TRBD1 (5 bases). V was trimmed by 1 base and J by 3 bases, leaving 15 bases between them. This CDR3 is built from 15 residues. CDR1 and CDR2 from the germline V gene are DFQATT and SNEGSKA (reference sequence). CDR3 DNA (partial): TGCAGTGCTAGAGTGTTTCAGGGCGGCGACTATGGC. It codes for CSARVFQGGDYG. The whole CDR3 protein is CSARVFQGGDYGYTF.

As to this clone: Read data end 3 residues before the CDR3 end; the end is taken from the germline J gene. The chain couples TRBV2 to TRBJ2-3, with 11 bases that match TRBD2. Germline CDR1 is SNHLY and CDR2 is FYNNEI. V trimming: 5 bases; J trimming: 4 bases; junction bases outside the gene matches: 5. This CDR3 contains 15 residues. This CDR3 reads CASSLLAGVPDTQYF. The sequenced CDR3 bases are TGTGCCAGCAGTCTACTAGCGGGGGTCCCAGATACG.

Remarks on this clone: Sequencing ends 3 residues short of the CDR3 end; the germline J gene provides the rest. This sequence joins TRBV7-2 and TRBJ2-1, with D unresolved. The CDR3 covers 14 residues. V gave up 5 bases and J gave up 8 bases, with 16 bases separating them. Germline loops: CDR1 SGHTA, CDR2 FQGNSA. CDR3 protein: CASSRGPGWDEQFF. The DNA read from the CDR3 is TGTGCCAGCAGCCGTGGCCCGGGTTGGGATGAG.